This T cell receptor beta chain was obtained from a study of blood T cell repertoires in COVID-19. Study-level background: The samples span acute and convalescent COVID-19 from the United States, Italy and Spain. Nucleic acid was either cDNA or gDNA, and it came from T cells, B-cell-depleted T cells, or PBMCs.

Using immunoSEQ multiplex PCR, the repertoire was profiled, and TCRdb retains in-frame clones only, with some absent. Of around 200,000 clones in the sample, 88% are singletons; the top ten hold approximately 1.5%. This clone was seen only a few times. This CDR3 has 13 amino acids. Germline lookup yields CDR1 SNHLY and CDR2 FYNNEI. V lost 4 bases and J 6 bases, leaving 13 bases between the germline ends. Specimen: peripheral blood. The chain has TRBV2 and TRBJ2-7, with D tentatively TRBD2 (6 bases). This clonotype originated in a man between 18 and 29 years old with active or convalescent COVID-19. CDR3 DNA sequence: TGTGCCAGCAGTGTGGAGGGAACTCGCGAGCAGTACTTC. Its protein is CASSVEGTREQYF.